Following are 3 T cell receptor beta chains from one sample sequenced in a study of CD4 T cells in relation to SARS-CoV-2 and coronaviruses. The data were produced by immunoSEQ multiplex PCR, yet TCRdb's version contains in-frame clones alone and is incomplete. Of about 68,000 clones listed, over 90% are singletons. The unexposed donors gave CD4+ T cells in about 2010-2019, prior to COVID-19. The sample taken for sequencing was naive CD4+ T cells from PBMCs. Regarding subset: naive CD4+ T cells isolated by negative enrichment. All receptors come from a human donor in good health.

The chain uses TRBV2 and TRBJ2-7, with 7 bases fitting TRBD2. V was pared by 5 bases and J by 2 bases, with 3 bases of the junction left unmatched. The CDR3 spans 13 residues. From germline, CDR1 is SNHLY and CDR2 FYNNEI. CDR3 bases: TGTGCCAGCAGTAGCGGGACCGCCTACGAGCAGTACTTC. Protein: CASSSGTAYEQYF. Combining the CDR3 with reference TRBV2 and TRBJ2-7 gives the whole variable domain EPEVTQTPSHQVTQMGQEVILRCVPISNHLYFYWYRQILGQKVEFLVSFYNNEISEKSEIFDDQFSVERPDGSNFTLKIRSTKLEDSAMYFCASSSGTAYEQYFGPGTRLTVT.

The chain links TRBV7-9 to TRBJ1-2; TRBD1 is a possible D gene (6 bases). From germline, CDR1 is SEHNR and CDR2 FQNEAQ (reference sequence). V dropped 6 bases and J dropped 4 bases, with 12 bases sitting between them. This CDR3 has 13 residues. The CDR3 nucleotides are TGTGCCAGCAGATCGCAGGGGCTCTATGGCTACACCTTC. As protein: CASRSQGLYGYTF.

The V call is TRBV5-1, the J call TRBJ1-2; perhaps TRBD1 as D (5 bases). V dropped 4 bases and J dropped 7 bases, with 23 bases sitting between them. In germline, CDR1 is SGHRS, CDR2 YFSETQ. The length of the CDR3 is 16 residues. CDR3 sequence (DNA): TGCGCCAGCAGCCAATGGCAGGGTGACGGGGTTAGTGGCTACACCTTC. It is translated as CASSQWQGDGVSGYTF.